This T cell receptor beta chain originates from a study of radiation and T cells in renal cell carcinoma. Trimming took off 2 bases at V and 6 bases at J, with 12 bases between the two ends. The CDR3 runs 14 residues. CDR1 and CDR2 from the germline V gene are LNHDA and SQIVND (reference sequence). Libraries were prepared by immunoSEQ multiplex PCR; TCRdb keeps only in-frame clonotypes and omits some of them. Of around 99,000 clones listed, around 84% are singletons. The time point was: blood 4 weeks post-SBRT, at nephrectomy. Treatment noted: 15 Gy SBRT to primary tumor, nephrectomy 4 weeks later. Nephrectomy followed 15 Gy stereotactic body radiation by 4 weeks.

The chain joins TRBV19 to TRBJ2-3; no clear D gene. The receptor comes from a man aged 55 to 70 with renal cell carcinoma. The source material was blood, sampled from a patient whose treatment included radiotherapy and nephrectomy. The CDR3 DNA reads TGTGCCAGTAGTATACCACGGGCCACGGATACGCAGTATTTT. Translating gives CASSIPRATDTQYF.